The clone carrying this TCR beta chain was counted at least ten times. As yet, its antigen is unknown. The data are from a study of neurological immune-mediated disorders. Study outcomes and limitations: None of the CDR3 amino acid sequences in expanded clones turned up in more than one subject, which points to private repertoires in all groups. The greatest degree of TCR clonal expansion was observed in HTLV-1-associated myelopathy, with the lowest in multiple sclerosis, below that of healthy controls.

Germline V gene sequence: CDR1 LGHNA, CDR2 YNFKEQ. The CDR3 has 16 amino acids. Deletions cut 0 bases from V and 4 bases from J, with 13 bases between. Described time point: longitudinal time-point 3. Maryland, USA blood bank volunteers served as healthy controls. The authors made cDNA by 5'RACE with 10-nucleotide random UMIs. TCRdb re-called the 5' RACE reads through MiXCR, storing one row per CDR3 protein. The sample holds tens of thousands of distinct CDR3 sequences, 7% to 10% seen once. The source of this sequence is a woman between 35 and 50 years old in good health. The specimen sequenced was PBMCs. This rearrangement joins TRBV4-2 to TRBJ2-1; D could derive from TRBD1 or TRBD2 (6 bases each). The CDR3 protein is CASSQDTGAFYNEQFF. DNA of the CDR3: TGTGCCAGCAGCCAAGATACGGGGGCCTTTTACAATGAGCAGTTCTTC.